This TCR beta chain was captured by sequencing in a study of OX40 agonist ivuxolimab in advanced cancers. The CDR3 is 15 residues long. Trimming took 1 base from V and 6 from J; bases not matched to a gene: 9. Germline V lookup: CDR1 LGHNT, CDR2 FRNRAP. Method: immunoSEQ multiplex PCR; TCRdb's copy keeps in-frame clones and lacks some. The data hold 90,000 to 100,000 clones, with approximately 80% observed a single time. This clone was seen a handful of times. The sample was CD4+ or CD8+ T cells sorted from blood, taken in a trial of the OX40 agonist ivuxolimab. The chain couples TRBV12-5 to TRBJ2-7, with 7 bases fitting TRBD2. The clonotype was recovered from an adult with an advanced solid tumor such as melanoma, head and neck, liver or kidney cancer. CDR3 loop: CASGLAGTINSEQYF. In nucleotides, the CDR3 is TGTGCTAGTGGTTTGGCGGGGACTATAAACTCCGAGCAGTACTTC.